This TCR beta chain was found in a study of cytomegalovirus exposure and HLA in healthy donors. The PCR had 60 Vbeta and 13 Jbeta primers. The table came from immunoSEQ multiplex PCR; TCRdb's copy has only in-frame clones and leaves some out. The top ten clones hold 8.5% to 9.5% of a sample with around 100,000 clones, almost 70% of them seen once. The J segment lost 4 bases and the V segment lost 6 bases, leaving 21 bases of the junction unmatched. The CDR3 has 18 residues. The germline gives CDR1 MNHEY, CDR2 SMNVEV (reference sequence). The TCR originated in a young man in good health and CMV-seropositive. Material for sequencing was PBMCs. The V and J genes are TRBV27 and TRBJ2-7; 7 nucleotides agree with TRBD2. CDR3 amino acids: CASRFNYKGREFAYEQYV. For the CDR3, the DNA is TGTGCCAGCAGATTCAATTATAAGGGGCGGGAGTTCGCATACGAGCAGTACGTC.